One sample yielded the 21 T cell receptor beta chains listed below, sequenced in a study of cytomegalovirus exposure and HLA in healthy donors. The PCR made use of 60 Vbeta and 13 Jbeta primers. Clones were read by immunoSEQ multiplex PCR, and TCRdb kept only the in-frame ones, dropping some. The table records 90,000 to 110,000 clones, 75% to 85% of them present only once. Sequencing input: PBMCs. The receptors here all came from a man aged 18 to 35 in good health and CMV-seronegative.

The V gene is TRBV6-1, the J gene TRBJ2-7; TRBD2 matches at 12 bases. The CDR3 runs 14 residues. Per the germline V gene, CDR1 is MNHNS and CDR2 is SASEGT. V lost 7 bases to trimming and J lost 4 bases; unmatched junction nucleotides: 5. Written as DNA, the CDR3 is TGTGCCAGCATCCGACTAGCGGGAGATTACGAGCAGTACTTC. Encoded protein: CASIRLAGDYEQYF.

The count of this clone is one. The chain recombines TRBV29-1 with TRBJ2-1, with 7 nucleotides matching TRBD1. V trimming: 7 bases; J trimming: 10 bases; junction bases outside the gene matches: 19. In germline, CDR1 is SQVTM, CDR2 ANQGSEA. The CDR3 consists of 15 residues. CDR3 in DNA: TGCAGCGCCACTCCCGGGACAGTCAACAGCCGGGAGCAGTTCTTC. Translated, it gives CSATPGTVNSREQFF.

The rearrangement uses TRBV5-4 and TRBJ2-7; perhaps TRBD2 as D (6 bases). CDR3 length equals 15 residues. The V gene's germline CDR1 is SGHNT and CDR2 YYREEE (reference sequence). V lost 3 bases to trimming and J lost 3 bases, with 16 bases between them. CDR3 residues: CASSSLRDSNYEQYF. The CDR3 DNA reads TGTGCCAGCAGCTCTCTCCGGGACTCAAACTACGAGCAGTACTTC.

V usage is TRBV5-1 and J usage is TRBJ1-2, with 9 positions matching TRBD1. The germline V gene has CDR1 SGHRS and CDR2 YFSETQ. This CDR3 is 13 amino acids long. V lost 4 bases, J lost 6 bases, and 4 bases stayed unmatched. The CDR3 coding sequence is TGCGCCAGCAGCCCTAGGACAGGGGATGGCTACACCTTC. It is translated as CASSPRTGDGYTF.

As to this clone: The germline gene is not matched at one end of the junction; a read error may be the cause. The chain has TRBV7-9 and TRBJ2-7; D unresolved. CDR1 and CDR2 (germline): SEHNR, FQNEAQ (reference sequence). This CDR3 comprises 12 residues. This CDR3 is CSSSSVPYEQYF. DNA for the CDR3: TGTTCCAGCAGCTCCGTTCCTTACGAGCAGTACTTC.

V usage is TRBV29-1 and J usage is TRBJ2-2; maybe TRBD2 (5 bases). Germline-derived CDR1 and CDR2 are SQVTM and ANQGSEA. Trimming removed 2 bases at V and 1 base at J, with 8 bases between. This CDR3 spans 14 amino acids. The CDR3 coding sequence is TGCAGCGTTGAATCCGGACTGAACACCGGGGAGCTGTTTTTT. This encodes CSVESGLNTGELFF.

J is TRBJ1-2 and V is TRBV2; D uncertain. V was cut by 6 bases and J by 3 bases, with 11 bases left in between. The CDR3 consists of 13 residues. CDR1 is SNHLY and CDR2 is FYNNEI in the germline V gene. The CDR3 loop is CASSPSQDYGYTF. CDR3 DNA: TGTGCCAGCAGCCCCAGCCAGGACTATGGCTACACCTTC.

The gene calls are TRBV9 and TRBJ1-1, with a weak D call TRBD1 (5 bases). Trimming pared 0 bases from V and 5 bases from J, leaving 20 bases between. This CDR3 contains 17 residues. CDR1 and CDR2 (germline): SGDLS, YYNGEE. CDR3 bases: TGTGCCAGCAGCGTAGGAGTCAGGGACTACTGGGATACTGAAGCTTTCTTT. Translating it yields CASSVGVRDYWDTEAFF.

The DNA for the CDR3 is TGTGCCAGCAGCTTGGGGACTAGCGGGTTATACGAGCAGTACTTC. Translation: CASSLGTSGLYEQYF. The J gene is TRBJ2-7, the V gene TRBV5-5, with TRBD2 identical over 11 bases. Losses at the gene ends were 0 bases for V and 4 bases for J; bases not matched to a gene: 3. CDR3 length: 15 amino acids. Germline V CDR1 and CDR2: SGHKS, YYEKEE (reference sequence). The variable domain in full, with the rest retrieved from reference TRBV5-5 and TRBJ2-7, is DAGVTQSPTHLIKTRGQQVTLRCSPISGHKSVSWYQQVLGQGPQFIFQYYEKEERGRGNFPDRFSARQFPNYSSELNVNALLLGDSALYLCASSLGTSGLYEQYFGPGTRLTVT.

The rearrangement links TRBV4-3 to TRBJ2-1; D possibly corresponds to TRBD1 (5 bases). The CDR3 covers 15 residues. Per germline, CDR1 LGHNA and CDR2 YSLEER. The V end was cut by 4 bases, the J end by 5 bases, with 15 bases between. CDR3 amino acids: CASSPTAGLNNEQFF. The CDR3 coding sequence is TGCGCCAGCAGCCCTACGGCAGGGCTCAACAATGAGCAGTTCTTC.

The rearrangement links TRBV6-6 to TRBJ2-7, with TRBD1 as a possible D gene (6 bases). This CDR3 is 15 amino acids long. V lost 6 bases and J 0 bases, leaving 15 bases between the germline ends. Germline lookup yields CDR1 MNHNY and CDR2 SVGAGI (reference sequence). CDR3 sequence (DNA): TGTGCCAGCAGCCGGAACAGGGTTCCCTCCTACGAGCAGTACTTC. Translation gives CASSRNRVPSYEQYF.

The V and J genes are TRBV19 and TRBJ2-3; 13 nucleotides agree with TRBD2. V lost 6 bases, J lost 3 bases, and 9 bases stayed unmatched. CDR1 LNHDA and CDR2 SQIVND come from the germline V gene (reference sequence). The CDR3 length is 17 residues. The chain's CDR3 is CASRTGTSGKLTDTQYF. DNA of the CDR3: TGTGCCAGTAGGACAGGGACTAGCGGGAAGTTAACAGATACGCAGTATTTT. The complete variable domain, with remaining parts taken from reference TRBV19 and TRBJ2-3, reads DGGITQSPKYLFRKEGQNVTLSCEQNLNHDAMYWYRQDPGQGLRLIYYSQIVNDFQKGDIAEGYSVSREKKESFPLTVTSAQKNPTAFYLCASRTGTSGKLTDTQYFGPGTRLTVL.

This sequence joins TRBV10-2 and TRBJ1-1, with D possibly matching TRBD1 (5 bases). CDR1 is WSHSY and CDR2 is SAAADI in the germline V gene. This CDR3 is built from 15 residues. V was shortened by 6 bases and J by 0 bases, with 14 bases between the two germline ends. CDR3 residues: CASRSRRDLNTEAFF. CDR3 DNA sequence: TGCGCCAGCAGATCCCGTAGGGACTTGAACACTGAAGCTTTCTTT.

This chain uses TRBV5-1 with TRBJ1-1; D is undetermined. The length of the CDR3 is 15 residues. Trimming left V 2 bases short and J 2 bases short, with 13 bases between. Per the germline V gene, CDR1 is SGHRS and CDR2 is YFSETQ. Here the CDR3 DNA reads TGCGCCAGCAGCTTTTCTATCGGGGTAAACACTGAAGCTTTCTTT. This encodes CASSFSIGVNTEAFF.

In its sample, this clone was seen once. The junction does not match germline at one end; this may be a read error. The genes are TRBV19 and TRBJ2-2; maybe TRBD2 (6 bases). The CDR3 consists of 15 residues. From germline, CDR1 is LNHDA and CDR2 SQIVND (reference sequence). The CDR3 here is CASSILPGRGPGAVF. CDR3 nucleotide sequence: TGTGCCAGTAGTATCTTACCGGGCCGGGGACCGGGAGCTGTTTTT.

The J gene is TRBJ2-7, the V gene TRBV5-6; TRBD2 matches at 11 bases. Germline V gene sequence: CDR1 SGHDT, CDR2 YYEEEE. Losses at the gene ends were 0 bases for V and 3 bases for J; bases not matched to a gene: 2. The CDR3 sequence is 15 residues long. DNA of the CDR3: TGTGCCAGCAGCTTGGAACTAGCGGGAGACTACGAGCAGTACTTC. Protein sequence: CASSLELAGDYEQYF.

V and J are TRBV6-4 and TRBJ2-5; 9 bases agree with TRBD1. CDR1 and CDR2 (germline): MRHNA, SNTAGT. The CDR3 covers 13 residues. V shed 5 bases, J shed 3 bases, and the junction held 1 base outside the gene matches. The CDR3 sequence is CASSRTGEETQYF. The CDR3 nucleotides read TGTGCCAGCAGTCGGACAGGGGAAGAGACCCAGTACTTC.

The V call is TRBV7-7, the J call TRBJ2-7; 8 nucleotides align to TRBD2. CDR1 SSHAT and CDR2 FNYEAQ come from the germline V gene (reference sequence). The V and J ends lost 5 bases and 6 bases, in that order; junction bases with no gene match: 15. The CDR3 sequence is 16 residues long. The DNA for the CDR3 is TGTGCCAGCAGCCCTTCAGAACGGGGGGGCGTGGGCGAGCAGTACTTC. Its translation is CASSPSERGGVGEQYF.

This clone has only a few counts. The V gene is TRBV15, the J gene TRBJ2-2, with TRBD1 as a possible D gene (5 bases). The germline V gene has CDR1 LNHNV and CDR2 YYDKDF (reference sequence). Trimming took 0 bases from V and 4 from J, leaving 12 bases between them. The CDR3 runs 16 residues. DNA for the CDR3: TGTGCCACCAGCAGAGAACGAGACAGCCTCACCGGGGAGCTGTTTTTT. Translating gives CATSRERDSLTGELFF.

This chain links TRBV9 with TRBJ2-1, with a tentative D call TRBD2 (6 bases). Trimming removed 3 bases from V and 5 bases from J, with 21 bases in between. This CDR3 is 17 amino acids long. The germline gives CDR1 SGDLS, CDR2 YYNGEE. The CDR3 nucleotides read TGTGCCAGCAGCGGCCCCCGGACGGGAGACACGGACAATGAGCAGTTCTTC. Translated: CASSGPRTGDTDNEQFF.

The chain uses TRBV6-5 and TRBJ1-2; 10 bases map to TRBD1. From germline, CDR1 is MNHEY and CDR2 SVGAGI. The CDR3 sequence is 14 residues long. V shed 5 bases and J 5 bases; nucleotides not matched to a gene: 5. CDR3 DNA: TGTGCCAGCAGTCGACGACAGGGGGCGTATGGCTACACCTTC. Amino acids: CASSRRQGAYGYTF.